This T cell receptor beta chain was sequenced in a study of OX40 agonist ivuxolimab in advanced cancers. Broader study findings: In a subset of nonresponders, normalized T-cell clonal expansion was also low. Mean expanded clone counts were higher in CD8+ than CD4+ T cells. The CD4+ and CD8+ T cells in the blood had expanded clonally by week 6 at 0.1 to 3.0 mg/kg.

This CDR3 spans 16 amino acids. Germline lookup yields CDR1 MDHEN and CDR2 SYDVKM. Trimming shortened V by 7 bases and J by 3 bases, and 18 bases separated the two germline ends. Note on this clone: Its antigen is unknown.

Repertoires were generated with immunoSEQ multiplex PCR, while TCRdb's copy carries only in-frame clones and drops some. The sample carries 70,000 to 80,000 clones, 85% to 95% recorded once. The chain joins TRBV28 to TRBJ2-2; perhaps TRBD1 as D (6 bases). The sample was CD4+ or CD8+ T cells sorted from blood, taken in a trial of the OX40 agonist ivuxolimab. The receptor was derived from an adult with an advanced solid tumor such as melanoma, head and neck, liver or kidney cancer. For the CDR3, the DNA is TGTGCCAGCACCCATGCCAGGGGAAGATACACCGGGGAGCTGTTTTTT. Encoded protein: CASTHARGRYTGELFF.